This T cell receptor (beta chain) originates from a study of shared clonotypes between healthy human individuals. Per the original methods: Junction-only sequences without quality scores were provided by ImmunoSEQ, so filtering was different. TCRdb keeps only in-frame clones here, not all; method: immunoSEQ multiplex PCR. The V and J calls and clone size were taken over from that table, and D and trimming were inferred from the DNA. The table has over a million clones, roughly 95% seen once. General study results and limits: When naive CD4 clonotypes were compared across a few donors, about 5% were shared.

The CDR3 contains 15 residues. The germline gives CDR1 MDHEN, CDR2 SYDVKM. Trimming stripped 3 bases from V and 3 bases from J, with 15 bases between. A word on this clone: Its cognate antigen is unknown.

This clonotype originated in a man between 25 and 39 years old in good health. This chain links TRBV28 with TRBJ2-7; D is possibly TRBD1 (6 bases). What was sequenced was naive CD4+ T cells sorted from blood. Subset denoted: CD45RA+ positively selected. Written as DNA, the CDR3 is TGTGCCAGCAGTTTGGGGTCCACAGGGTTCTACGAGCAGTACTTC. Its protein is CASSLGSTGFYEQYF.